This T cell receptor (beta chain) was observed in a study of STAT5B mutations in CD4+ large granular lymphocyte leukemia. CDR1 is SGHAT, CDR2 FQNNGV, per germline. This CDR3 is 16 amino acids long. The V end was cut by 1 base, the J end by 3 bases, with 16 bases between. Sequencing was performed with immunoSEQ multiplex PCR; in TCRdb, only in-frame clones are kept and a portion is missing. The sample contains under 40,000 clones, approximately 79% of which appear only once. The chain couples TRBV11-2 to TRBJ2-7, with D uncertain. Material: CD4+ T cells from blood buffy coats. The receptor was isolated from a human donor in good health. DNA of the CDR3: TGTGCCAGCAGCTTAGCCCCGGATGCCTCCAACTACGAGCAGTACTTC. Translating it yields CASSLAPDASNYEQYF.